The text below deals with one T cell receptor (beta chain). Antigen specificity is unknown. This sample is part of a study of T cell repertoires in cytomegalovirus infection. Study-wide context: Use of recently identified HLA-C-restricted and well-studied HLA-B-restricted CMV epitopes was part of the study.

V lost 5 bases to trimming and J lost 2 bases, with 15 bases between them. The CDR3 consists of 15 residues. Germline CDR1 and CDR2: MNHEY and SMNVEV (reference sequence). One entry per CDR3 protein results from TCRdb running MiXCR on the reads. The table lists under 850,000 distinct CDR3 sequences, roughly a third of them singletons. The TCR comes from a human donor in good health (CMV status not recorded). Some clones in this sample may be carry-over from other donors' samples. The chain is built from TRBV27 and TRBJ2-5; the D is unclear. Specimen: cultured PBMCs, collected from culture after CMV antigen stimulation. The CDR3 bases are TGTGCCAGCAGTCCCTGGGTGGGGTGGCAAGAGACCCAGTACTTC. Translation gives CASSPWVGWQETQYF.